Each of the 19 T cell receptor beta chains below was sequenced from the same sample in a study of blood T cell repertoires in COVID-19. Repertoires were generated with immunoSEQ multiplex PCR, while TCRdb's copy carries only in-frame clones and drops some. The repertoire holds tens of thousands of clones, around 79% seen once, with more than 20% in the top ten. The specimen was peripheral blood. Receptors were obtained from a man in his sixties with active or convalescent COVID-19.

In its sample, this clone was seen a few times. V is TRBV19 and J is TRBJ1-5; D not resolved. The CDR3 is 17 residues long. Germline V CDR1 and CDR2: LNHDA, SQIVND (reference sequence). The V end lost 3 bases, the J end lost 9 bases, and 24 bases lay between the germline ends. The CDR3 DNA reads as TGTGCCAGTAGTATTTATATTTTTCGGGGTAGCGGGATGCCCCAGCATTTT. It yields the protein CASSIYIFRGSGMPQHF.

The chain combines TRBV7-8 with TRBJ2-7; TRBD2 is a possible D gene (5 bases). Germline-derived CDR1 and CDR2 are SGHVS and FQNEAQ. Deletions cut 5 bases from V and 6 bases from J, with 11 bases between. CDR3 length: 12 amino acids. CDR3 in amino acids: CASSQTGFEQYF. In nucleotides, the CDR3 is TGTGCCAGCAGCCAGACGGGGTTCGAGCAGTACTTC.

The CDR3 reads CASTDRAKETQYF. The CDR3 nucleotides are TGTGCCAGCACCGACAGGGCAAAAGAGACCCAGTACTTC. The rearrangement joins TRBV28 to TRBJ2-5; TRBD1 matches at 7 bases. Germline CDR1 reads MDHEN; CDR2 reads SYDVKM. The CDR3 sequence is 13 residues long. The junction had 5 bases not matched to a gene; V was cut back by 7 bases and J by 3 bases.

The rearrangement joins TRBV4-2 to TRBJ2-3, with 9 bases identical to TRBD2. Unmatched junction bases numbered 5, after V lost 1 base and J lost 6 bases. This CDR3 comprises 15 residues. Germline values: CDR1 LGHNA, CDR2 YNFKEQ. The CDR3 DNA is TGTGCCAGCAGCCAAGCTAGCGGGGCAGGGGATACGCAGTATTTT. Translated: CASSQASGAGDTQYF.

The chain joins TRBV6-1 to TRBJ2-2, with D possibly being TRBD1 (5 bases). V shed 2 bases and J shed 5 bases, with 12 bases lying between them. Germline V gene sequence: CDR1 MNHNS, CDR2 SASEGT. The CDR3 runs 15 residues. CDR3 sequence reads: CASSEIRAGTGELFF. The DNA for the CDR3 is TGTGCCAGCAGTGAAATACGGGCAGGGACCGGGGAGCTGTTTTTT.

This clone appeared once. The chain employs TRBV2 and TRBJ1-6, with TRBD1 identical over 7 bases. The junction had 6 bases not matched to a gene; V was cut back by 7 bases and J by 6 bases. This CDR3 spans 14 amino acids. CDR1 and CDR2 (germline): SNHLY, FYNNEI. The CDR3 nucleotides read TGTGCCAGCACCCCGGGACAGCCTAATTCACCCCTCCACTTT. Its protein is CASTPGQPNSPLHF.

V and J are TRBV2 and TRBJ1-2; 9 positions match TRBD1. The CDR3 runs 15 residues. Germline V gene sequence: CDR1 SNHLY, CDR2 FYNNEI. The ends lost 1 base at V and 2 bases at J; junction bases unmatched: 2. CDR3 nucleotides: TGTGCCAGCAGTGAAGACAGGGGGCTGAACTATGGCTACACCTTC. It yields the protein CASSEDRGLNYGYTF. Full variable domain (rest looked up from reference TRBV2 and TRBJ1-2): EPEVTQTPSHQVTQMGQEVILRCVPISNHLYFYWYRQILGQKVEFLVSFYNNEISEKSEIFDDQFSVERPDGSNFTLKIRSTKLEDSAMYFCASSEDRGLNYGYTFGSGTRLTVV.

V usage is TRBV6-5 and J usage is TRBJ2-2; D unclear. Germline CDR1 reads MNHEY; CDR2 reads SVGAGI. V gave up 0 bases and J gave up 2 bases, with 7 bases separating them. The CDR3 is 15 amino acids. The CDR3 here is CASSYSLFNTGELFF. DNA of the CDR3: TGTGCCAGCAGTTACTCATTATTTAACACCGGGGAGCTGTTTTTT.

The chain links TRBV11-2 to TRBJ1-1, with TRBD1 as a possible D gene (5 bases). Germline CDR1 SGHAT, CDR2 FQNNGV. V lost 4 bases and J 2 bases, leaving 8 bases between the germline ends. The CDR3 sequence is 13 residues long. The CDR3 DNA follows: TGTGCCAGCAGCTGGGGGGGAAACACTGAAGCTTTCTTT. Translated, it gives CASSWGGNTEAFF.

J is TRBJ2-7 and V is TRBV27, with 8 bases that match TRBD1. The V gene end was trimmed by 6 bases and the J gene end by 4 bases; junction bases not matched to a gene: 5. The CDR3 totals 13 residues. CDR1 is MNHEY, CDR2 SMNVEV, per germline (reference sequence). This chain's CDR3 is CASRAGGLYEQYF. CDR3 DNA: TGTGCCAGCAGGGCAGGGGGCCTGTACGAGCAGTACTTC.

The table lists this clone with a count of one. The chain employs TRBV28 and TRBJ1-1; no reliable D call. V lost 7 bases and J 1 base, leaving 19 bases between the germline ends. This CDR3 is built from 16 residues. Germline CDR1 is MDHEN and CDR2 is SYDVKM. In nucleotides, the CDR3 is TGTGCCAGCACCCGACTAGGCGGTCGGAGGAACACTGAAGCTTTCTTT. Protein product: CASTRLGGRRNTEAFF.

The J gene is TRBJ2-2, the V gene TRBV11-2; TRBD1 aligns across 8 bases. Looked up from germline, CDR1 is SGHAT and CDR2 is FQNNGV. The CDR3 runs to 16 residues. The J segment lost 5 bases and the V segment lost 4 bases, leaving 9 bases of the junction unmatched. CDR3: CASSSRTGRSTGELFF. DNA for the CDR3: TGTGCCAGCAGCTCACGGACAGGGAGAAGTACCGGGGAGCTGTTTTTT.

In DNA form, the CDR3 reads TGTGCCAGCAGCCGATCGTCAGGGGACACCGGGGAGCTGTTTTTT. Protein sequence: CASSRSSGDTGELFF. The chain has TRBV11-3 and TRBJ2-2; tentative D call: TRBD1 (6 bases). V gave up 5 bases and J gave up 3 bases, with 13 bases separating them. The CDR3 runs to 15 residues. Germline V gene lookup returns CDR1 SGHNT and CDR2 YENEEA.

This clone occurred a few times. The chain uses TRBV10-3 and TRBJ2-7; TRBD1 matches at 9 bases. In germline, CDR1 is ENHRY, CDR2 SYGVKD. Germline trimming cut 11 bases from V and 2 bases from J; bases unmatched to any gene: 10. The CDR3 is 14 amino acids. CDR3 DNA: TGTGCCGGCTCTCCCCGGGACAGGGCCTACGAGCAGTACTTC. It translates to CAGSPRDRAYEQYF.

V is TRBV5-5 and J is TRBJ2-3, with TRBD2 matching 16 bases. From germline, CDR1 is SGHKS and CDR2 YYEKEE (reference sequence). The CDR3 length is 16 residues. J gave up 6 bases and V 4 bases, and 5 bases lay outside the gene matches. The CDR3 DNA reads TGTGCCAGCAGCACCGGGACTAGCGGGGGGGCGGATACGCAGTATTTT. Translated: CASSTGTSGGADTQYF.

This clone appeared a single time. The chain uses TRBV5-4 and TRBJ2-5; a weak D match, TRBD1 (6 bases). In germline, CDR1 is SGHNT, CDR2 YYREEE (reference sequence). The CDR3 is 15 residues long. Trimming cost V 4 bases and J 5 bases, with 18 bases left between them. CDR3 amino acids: CASSQGQGWIETQYF. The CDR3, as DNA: TGTGCCAGCAGCCAGGGGCAGGGGTGGATCGAGACCCAGTACTTC.

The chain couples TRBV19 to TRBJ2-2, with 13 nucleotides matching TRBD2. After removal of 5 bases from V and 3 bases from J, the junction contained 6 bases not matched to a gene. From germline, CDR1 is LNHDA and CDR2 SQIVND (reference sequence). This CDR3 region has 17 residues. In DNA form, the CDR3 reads TGTGCCAGTAGTGCCTCACTAGCGGGGGGGTACACCGGGGAGCTGTTTTTT. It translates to CASSASLAGGYTGELFF.

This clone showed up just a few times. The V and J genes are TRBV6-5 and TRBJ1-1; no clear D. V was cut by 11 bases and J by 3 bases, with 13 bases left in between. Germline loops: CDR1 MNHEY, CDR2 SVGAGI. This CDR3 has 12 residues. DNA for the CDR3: TGTGCCGGAGGACCAGTCGACACTGAAGCTTTCTTT. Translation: CAGGPVDTEAFF.

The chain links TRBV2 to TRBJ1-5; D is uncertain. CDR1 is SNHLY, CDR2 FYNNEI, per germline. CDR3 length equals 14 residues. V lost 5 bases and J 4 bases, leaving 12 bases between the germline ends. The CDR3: CASSWTRGNQPQHF. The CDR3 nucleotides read TGTGCCAGCAGTTGGACCCGGGGAAATCAGCCCCAGCATTTT.